The clone carrying this TCR beta chain was observed a few times. The germline gives CDR1 SGHDN, CDR2 FVKESK. The V gene end was trimmed by 6 bases and the J gene end by 1 base; junction bases not matched to a gene: 0. The CDR3 totals 13 residues. Clinical history reported by participants formed the basis on which cohorts were assigned. The data were produced by immunoSEQ multiplex PCR, yet TCRdb's version contains in-frame clones alone and is incomplete. The sample lists a few hundred thousand clones, about 87% seen once, with 0.95% to 1.5% in the top ten. This sample was included in a study of blood T cell repertoires in COVID-19. About the study: Acute-phase and convalescent COVID-19 samples originated in the United States, Italy and Spain.

The sequenced sample consisted of PBMCs or T cells enriched from blood (not recorded which). This receptor was taken from a middle-aged woman with acute COVID-19. V usage is TRBV14 and J usage is TRBJ2-3; 8 bases are shared with TRBD2. CDR3 coding DNA: TGTGCCAGCAGGACTAGCGGCACAGATACGCAGTATTTT. Translated, it gives CASRTSGTDTQYF.